One and the same sample provided the 29 T cell receptor beta chains below, sequenced in a study of T cells in Graves' hyperthyroidism and ophthalmopathy. RNA transcripts served as the template for amplifying TCR beta CDR3 regions. A first-round RT-PCR of the TCR CDR3 used the HTBI primer set. In TCRdb, the multiplex PCR reads were re-called with MiXCR into one record per CDR3 protein. Here the sample spans 400,000 to 550,000 distinct CDR3 sequences, 13% to 15% being singletons. The specimen was blood. The receptors derive from a woman aged 18-35 years with Graves' hyperthyroidism.

This clonotype was seen repeatedly, ten times or more. DNA for the CDR3: TGTGCCAGTAACACAGGTTACTATGGCTACACCTTC. Its protein product is CASNTGYYGYTF. The V and J genes are TRBV19 and TRBJ1-2; tentatively, D is TRBD1 (5 bases). This CDR3 is built from 12 residues. CDR1 is LNHDA, CDR2 SQIVND, per germline (reference sequence). V was pared by 7 bases and J by 3 bases, with 9 bases between.

This clonotype has only a few counts. The chain joins TRBV29-1 to TRBJ2-3, with TRBD2 identical over 8 bases. V gave up 1 base and J gave up 2 bases; unmatched junction bases: 8. The CDR3 loop spans 16 amino acids. CDR1 SQVTM and CDR2 ANQGSEA come from the germline V gene. CDR3: CSVEGRASGYTDTQYF. CDR3 in DNA: TGCAGCGTTGAAGGCCGGGCTAGCGGGTACACAGATACGCAGTATTTT.

This clonotype has at least ten counts. This chain joins TRBV6-1 and TRBJ1-2; 8 bases are shared with TRBD1. The germline V gene encodes CDR1 MNHNS and CDR2 SASEGT. Trimming removed 7 bases from V and 8 bases from J; junction bases left unmatched: 15. The CDR3 sequence is 15 residues long. CDR3: CASIRNRGESEGYTF. The CDR3 DNA follows: TGTGCCAGCATTAGGAACAGGGGGGAATCGGAAGGCTACACCTTC.

Only a few counts were recorded for this clonotype. This chain links TRBV30 with TRBJ2-3, with TRBD2 matching over 9 bases. CDR1 and CDR2 (germline): GTSNPN, SVGIG (reference sequence). V was clipped by 4 bases and J by 2 bases; unmatched bases: 4. This CDR3 is built from 14 residues. The CDR3 is CAWTIAGATDTQYF. The DNA for the CDR3 is TGTGCCTGGACCATAGCGGGAGCCACAGATACGCAGTATTTT.

The V call is TRBV30, the J call TRBJ2-3; D not resolved. Germline assignment: CDR1 GTSNPN and CDR2 SVGIG (reference sequence). Trimming took 7 bases from V and 2 from J, leaving 16 bases between them. The CDR3 is made up of 14 amino acids. CDR3 sequence (DNA): TGTGCCTTGAGACCCCCCGCGACCACAGATACGCAGTATTTT. Translation: CALRPPATTDTQYF.

As regards this clonotype: This may be a read error: a much more frequent sequence differs by one nucleotide. This chain connects TRBV5-1 to TRBJ1-1; D gene uncertain. This CDR3 has 14 amino acids. CDR1 is SGHRS, CDR2 YFSETQ, per germline. V was cut by 0 bases and J by 1 base, with 7 bases left in between. CDR3 in amino acids: CASSLDSQNTEAFF. DNA for the CDR3: TGCGCCAGCAGCTTGGACAGCCAGAACACTGAAGCTTTCTTT.

The chain has TRBV7-8 and TRBJ2-7; the D is unclear. The CDR3 covers 15 residues. Germline V CDR1 and CDR2: SGHVS, FQNEAQ. Trimming shortened V by 5 bases and J by 2 bases, and 16 bases separated the two germline ends. The CDR3 DNA follows: TGTGCCAGCAGCCGCGTCGTCGGCGGACCCTACGAGCAGTACTTC. It specifies CASSRVVGGPYEQYF.

This clonotype was counted a single time. The chain combines TRBV5-8 with TRBJ2-1; 14 bases line up with TRBD2. Germline lookup yields CDR1 SGHTS and CDR2 YDEGEE. The CDR3 runs 15 residues. Trimming took 4 bases from V and 9 from J; bases not matched to a gene: 6. The CDR3 is CASSLRLAGGVEQFF. The CDR3 DNA reads as TGTGCCAGCAGCCTTAGACTAGCGGGAGGGGTTGAGCAGTTCTTC.

This clonotype was detected ten times or more. V is TRBV28 and J is TRBJ1-2; weak D call: TRBD1 (5 bases). The germline V gene encodes CDR1 MDHEN and CDR2 SYDVKM. This CDR3 contains 15 residues. V lost 1 base and J lost 4, with 13 bases in between. CDR3 region: CASSLSGRVGYGYTF. The CDR3 coding sequence is TGTGCCAGCAGTTTATCCGGCAGGGTAGGCTATGGCTACACCTTC.

This clonotype has a count of ten or more. The chain employs TRBV11-2 and TRBJ1-2; unclear D gene. CDR1 is SGHAT and CDR2 is FQNNGV in the germline V gene. The CDR3 runs 14 residues. V was pared by 5 bases and J by 5 bases, with 15 bases between. The CDR3 coding sequence is TGTGCCAGCAGCCGTGCGGGTCAGGCTTATGGCTACACCTTC. Amino acids: CASSRAGQAYGYTF.

This clonotype was seen ten or more times. The chain recombines TRBV10-3 with TRBJ2-7; D call uncertain. There are 15 residues in the CDR3. The germline V and J ends were trimmed by 4 bases and 2 bases, with 15 bases remaining between them. CDR1 and CDR2 (germline): ENHRY, SYGVKD. The CDR3 DNA sequence: TGTGCCATCAGTGGGGCTTCTTTTTCCCCCTACGAGCAGTACTTC. This translates into CAISGASFSPYEQYF.

This clonotype was recorded many times. V and J are TRBV2 and TRBJ2-1; the D gene is possibly TRBD2 (6 bases). V was shortened by 11 bases and J by 8 bases, with 16 bases between the two germline ends. CDR1 SNHLY and CDR2 FYNNEI come from the germline V gene. The CDR3 extends over 12 amino acids. CDR3 nucleotide sequence: TGTGCCGACGGGGGAGCGGGCGATGAGCAGTTCTTC. It is translated as CADGGAGDEQFF.

The table lists this clonotype with many counts. V gene TRBV30 combines with J gene TRBJ1-1; 10 bases map to TRBD1. This CDR3 contains 13 residues. Germline V gene lookup returns CDR1 GTSNPN and CDR2 SVGIG (reference sequence). V dropped 8 bases and J dropped 5; count of bases not matched to a gene: 8. The CDR3 loop reads CARRQGAWTEAFF. The CDR3 DNA reads TGTGCCCGAAGACAGGGGGCTTGGACTGAAGCTTTCTTT.

The table lists this clonotype with a few counts. The CDR3, as DNA: TGTGCCAGTAGAGACAAATATCCGGGACAGAGCACAGATACGCAGTATTTT. Its protein is CASRDKYPGQSTDTQYF. The genes are TRBV19 and TRBJ2-3; 7 bases are shared with TRBD1. The CDR3 covers 17 residues. Per the germline V gene, CDR1 is LNHDA and CDR2 is SQIVND (reference sequence). Germline trimming cut 6 bases from V and 0 bases from J; bases unmatched to any gene: 12.

This clonotype has a count of ten or more. J is TRBJ2-5 and V is TRBV10-3; D is perhaps TRBD2 (5 bases). Deletions cut 0 bases from V and 3 bases from J, with 14 bases between. The CDR3 is made up of 16 amino acids. Per germline, CDR1 ENHRY and CDR2 SYGVKD. CDR3 DNA sequence: TGTGCCATCAGTGAGTCGTTTGGGAAGGGAGAAGAGACCCAGTACTTC. Protein sequence: CAISESFGKGEETQYF.

This clonotype was picked up many times. The rearrangement links TRBV2 to TRBJ2-7, with D possibly matching TRBD1 (5 bases). Germline V gene data show CDR1 as SNHLY and CDR2 as FYNNEI. The CDR3 loop spans 10 amino acids. V lost 7 bases to trimming and J lost 4 bases, with 5 bases between them. The CDR3 is CASTGYEQYF. The CDR3 bases are TGTGCCAGCACAGGGTACGAGCAGTACTTC.

This clonotype was picked up many times. The gene calls are TRBV3-1 and TRBJ1-6, with D unresolved. CDR1 and CDR2 from the germline V gene are LGHDT and YNNKEL (reference sequence). Trimming stripped 1 base from V and 8 bases from J, with 3 bases between. The CDR3 has 12 residues. The CDR3 DNA reads TGTGCCAGCAGCCAAGGCCATTCACCCCTCCACTTT. Its translation: CASSQGHSPLHF.

This clonotype was counted a few times. The J gene is TRBJ1-1, the V gene TRBV7-3; TRBD1 is a possible D gene (5 bases). In germline, CDR1 is SGHTA, CDR2 FQGTGA. V lost 2 bases to trimming and J lost 5 bases, with 12 bases between them. The CDR3 has 14 amino acids. For the CDR3, the DNA is TGTGCCAGCAGCTTATTTGGGGGAGGGACTGAAGCTTTCTTT. Translation gives CASSLFGGGTEAFF.

There are many counts of this clonotype. V is TRBV6-6 and J is TRBJ1-3; D is possibly TRBD1 (5 bases). The germline V gene has CDR1 MNHNY and CDR2 SVGAGI (reference sequence). This CDR3 region has 13 residues. V dropped 0 bases and J dropped 8 bases, with 8 bases sitting between them. Here the CDR3 reads CASSYSGGDTIYF. The CDR3 nucleotides read TGTGCCAGCAGTTACTCCGGGGGGGACACCATATATTTT.

As regards this clonotype: With a much larger clone just one base away, this may be a read error. The chain couples TRBV6-2 or TRBV6-3 to TRBJ2-6; TRBD2 might be the D (5 bases). CDR1 and CDR2 (germline): MNHEY, SVGEGT. The CDR3 runs to 14 residues. The CDR3 loop reads CVSKAAGGANVLTF. CDR3 bases: TGTGTCAGCAAAGCGGCGGGTGGGGCCAACGTCCTGACTTTC.

There are many counts of this clonotype. The chain carries TRBV15 and TRBJ2-1; maybe TRBD2 (7 bases). CDR1 is LNHNV, CDR2 YYDKDF, per germline (reference sequence). Trimming removed 4 bases from V and 8 bases from J, with 18 bases in between. This CDR3 comprises 15 residues. The CDR3 protein is CATSTGLGGSDEQFF. Written as DNA, the CDR3 is TGTGCCACCAGCACCGGACTAGGGGGTAGCGATGAGCAGTTCTTC.

A few counts support this clonotype. The genes are TRBV19 and TRBJ2-6, with TRBD2 identical over 9 bases. V gave up 0 bases and J gave up 4 bases; unmatched junction bases: 10. Per the germline V gene, CDR1 is LNHDA and CDR2 is SQIVND (reference sequence). The CDR3 covers 19 residues. CDR3 DNA: TGTGCCAGTAGTATAGAATTAGCGGGAGTCGCGGCGGGGGCCAACGTCCTGACTTTC. Its translation: CASSIELAGVAAGANVLTF.

With regard to this clonotype: Germline and junction disagree at one end, which may indicate a read error. The rearrangement uses TRBV20-1 and TRBJ1-5; D is unresolved. The CDR3 is 16 amino acids. The germline gives CDR1 DFQATT, CDR2 SNEGSKA (reference sequence). This CDR3 reads CSARDFQLGGNHPQHF. DNA for the CDR3: TGCAGTGCTAGAGATTTCCAATTGGGTGGCAATCATCCCCAGCATTTT.

V usage is TRBV10-3 and J usage is TRBJ2-1; D unclear. CDR1 is ENHRY, CDR2 SYGVKD, per germline. The CDR3 spans 14 residues. Trimming took 3 bases from V and 6 from J, leaving 12 bases between them. The CDR3 protein is CAISDETFINEQFF. For the CDR3, the DNA is TGTGCCATCAGTGATGAGACTTTTATCAATGAGCAGTTCTTC.

This clonotype was observed at least ten times. This sequence joins TRBV19 and TRBJ2-1, with 7 bases fitting TRBD2. The CDR3 loop spans 14 amino acids. V shed 2 bases, J shed 6 bases, and the junction held 4 bases outside the gene matches. Germline V gene data show CDR1 as LNHDA and CDR2 as SQIVND (reference sequence). The CDR3 DNA follows: TGTGCCAGTAGTATAAGCGGGGTGGGCAATGAGCAGTTCTTC. This sequence encodes CASSISGVGNEQFF.

This clonotype was observed at least ten times. V usage is TRBV5-1 and J usage is TRBJ2-6; D remains ambiguous. Deletions cut 0 bases from V and 4 bases from J, with 5 bases between. This CDR3 spans 14 amino acids. Germline V gene data show CDR1 as SGHRS and CDR2 as YFSETQ. The CDR3, as DNA: TGCGCCAGCAGCTTGGCCGCGGGGGCCAACGTCCTGACTTTC. It specifies CASSLAAGANVLTF.

V is TRBV6-1 and J is TRBJ2-2, with 12 positions matching TRBD1. Germline V gene lookup returns CDR1 MNHNS and CDR2 SASEGT. The CDR3 totals 16 residues. V was clipped by 5 bases and J by 6 bases; unmatched bases: 7. DNA of the CDR3: TGTGCCAGCAGTCGACCGGGGACAGGGGGCTCCGGGGAGCTGTTTTTT. Translating gives CASSRPGTGGSGELFF.

The rearrangement uses TRBV14 and TRBJ2-1; the D call may be TRBD1 or TRBD2 (7 bases each). The germline CDR1 and CDR2 sequences are SGHDN and FVKESK. Deletions cut 1 base from V and 6 bases from J, with 16 bases between. The CDR3 totals 16 residues. Here the CDR3 DNA reads TGTGCCAGCAGCCAAGGATTGAGCGGGACAGCCAATGAGCAGTTCTTC. Protein sequence: CASSQGLSGTANEQFF. Full variable domain (remainder filled in from reference TRBV14 and TRBJ2-1): EAGVTQFPSHSVIEKGQTVTLRCDPISGHDNLYWYRRVMGKEIKFLLHFVKESKQDESGMPNNRFLAERTGGTYSTLKVQPAELEDSGVYFCASSQGLSGTANEQFFGPGTRLTVL.

This clonotype has ten or more counts. The chain links TRBV10-3 to TRBJ2-3; D is possibly TRBD1 or TRBD2 (5 bases each). Germline CDR1 ENHRY, CDR2 SYGVKD. The CDR3 loop spans 18 amino acids. The V end was cut by 3 bases, the J end by 6 bases, with 25 bases between. CDR3 amino acids: CAISDLVGAVPSPDTQYF. The CDR3 DNA reads as TGTGCCATCAGTGATCTGGTCGGGGCTGTCCCGTCTCCGGATACGCAGTATTTT.